The 20 T cell receptor beta chains below come from one sample, sequenced in a study of technical replicates of blood from a few donors. Profiling relied on immunoSEQ multiplex PCR, and the TCRdb table lists in-frame clones only, not all of them. The sample contains fewer than 60,000 clones, about 95% of which appear only once. Specimen: PBMCs. The receptors here all came from a human donor in good health. Some clones in this sample may be carry-over from other donors' samples.

This CDR3 reads CASSLGYQGTGYEQYF. The CDR3, as DNA: TGTGCCAGCAGTTTAGGGTATCAGGGGACCGGCTACGAGCAGTACTTC. The V gene is TRBV27, the J gene TRBJ2-7; D may be TRBD1 (6 bases). Germline CDR1 reads MNHEY; CDR2 reads SMNVEV (reference sequence). The CDR3 is 16 residues long. The V end lost 2 bases, the J end lost 3 bases, and 17 bases lay between the germline ends.

This clone was seen a single time. The chain joins TRBV4-2 to TRBJ2-2; 8 positions match TRBD2. The CDR3 has 16 residues. The trim removed 1 base at V and 5 bases at J, leaving 6 bases unmatched. CDR1 is LGHNA, CDR2 YNFKEQ, per germline. The CDR3 DNA is TGTGCCAGCAGCCAAGGAGGAAGCGGGGGAACCGGGGAGCTGTTTTTT. Amino acid sequence: CASSQGGSGGTGELFF.

This clone appeared a few times. The V gene is TRBV2, the J gene TRBJ2-7, with 10 bases fitting TRBD1. The CDR3 contains 15 residues. Trimming removed 8 bases from V and 2 bases from J; junction bases left unmatched: 9. CDR1 and CDR2 (germline): SNHLY, FYNNEI. CDR3 region: CASRRQGAPTYEQYF. The CDR3 DNA is TGTGCCAGCCGCAGACAGGGGGCCCCCACCTACGAGCAGTACTTC.

This sequence joins TRBV15 and TRBJ2-4; 7 positions match TRBD2. With 1 base clipped from V and 7 bases from J, the junction kept 7 bases outside the gene matches. Germline values: CDR1 LNHNV, CDR2 YYDKDF (reference sequence). This CDR3 comprises 15 residues. The CDR3 bases are TGTGCCACCAGCAGAGGTGGCGGGAGTGTTAACATTCAGTACTTC. Its protein product is CATSRGGGSVNIQYF.

The chain couples TRBV19 to TRBJ2-7; tentatively, D is TRBD2 (5 bases). CDR1 and CDR2 from the germline V gene are LNHDA and SQIVND (reference sequence). The CDR3 runs to 13 residues. Deletions cut 3 bases from V and 5 bases from J, with 11 bases between. This CDR3 is CASSIISGNEQYF. For the CDR3, the DNA is TGTGCCAGTAGTATCATTTCGGGGAACGAGCAGTACTTC.

This chain joins TRBV4-3 and TRBJ2-2; 7 bases are shared with TRBD2. Germline V gene sequence: CDR1 LGHNA, CDR2 YSLEER. V lost 0 bases to trimming and J lost 0 bases; unmatched junction nucleotides: 7. The CDR3 loop spans 18 amino acids. CDR3 sequence (DNA): TGCGCCAGCAGCCAAGATCGGGGGGTACGGCCGAACACCGGGGAGCTGTTTTTT. This translates into CASSQDRGVRPNTGELFF.

The chain is built from TRBV5-1 and TRBJ1-5; TRBD1 is a possible D gene (5 bases). The CDR3 loop spans 15 amino acids. Germline V gives CDR1 SGHRS, CDR2 YFSETQ. Between the trimmed V and J ends, which lost 0 bases and 6 bases, there was a span of 13 bases. The CDR3 loop reads CASSLDGGVSQPQHF. The CDR3 nucleotides read TGCGCCAGCAGCTTGGATGGGGGGGTCAGTCAGCCCCAGCATTTT. Complete variable domain (other parts from reference TRBV5-1 and TRBJ1-5): KAGVTQTPRYLIKTRGQQVTLSCSPISGHRSVSWYQQTPGQGLQFLFEYFSETQRNKGNFPGRFSGRQFSNSRSEMNVSTLELGDSALYLCASSLDGGVSQPQHFGDGTRLSIL.

The V gene is TRBV10-2, the J gene TRBJ1-2, with 8 nucleotides matching TRBD1. Germline V gene sequence: CDR1 WSHSY, CDR2 SAAADI. The V gene end was trimmed by 7 bases and the J gene end by 5 bases; junction bases not matched to a gene: 9. The CDR3 length is 14 residues. The CDR3, as DNA: TGCGCCAGCAACTCAGGGGGCTTTGAGTATGGCTACACCTTC. The encoded protein is CASNSGGFEYGYTF.

The chain uses TRBV6-5 and TRBJ2-5, with 8 bases that match TRBD2. The CDR3 length is 13 residues. Per germline, CDR1 MNHEY and CDR2 SVGAGI. The junction had 5 bases not matched to a gene; V was cut back by 6 bases and J by 5 bases. The DNA for the CDR3 is TGTGCCAGCAGGGTAGCGGGATTGGAGACCCAGTACTTC. Protein: CASRVAGLETQYF.

The chain employs TRBV7-9 and TRBJ2-7, with a tentative D call TRBD2 (6 bases). The CDR3 sequence is 15 residues long. V was shortened by 0 bases and J by 3 bases, with 12 bases between the two germline ends. Germline V lookup: CDR1 SEHNR, CDR2 FQNEAQ (reference sequence). CDR3 residues: CASSLAGRGIYEQYF. The CDR3 DNA follows: TGTGCCAGCAGCTTAGCTGGTCGCGGGATCTACGAGCAGTACTTC.

The CDR3 reads CSVELGTGRETQYF. In DNA form, the CDR3 reads TGCAGCGTTGAACTAGGGACAGGGAGGGAGACCCAGTACTTC. The chain carries TRBV29-1 and TRBJ2-5, with 9 bases fitting TRBD1. This CDR3 has 14 residues. V lost 2 bases and J lost 5; bases outside the gene matches: 6. Germline-derived CDR1 and CDR2 are SQVTM and ANQGSEA. The full variable domain, with the rest looked up from reference TRBV29-1 and TRBJ2-5, is SAVISQKPSRDICQRGTSLTIQCQVDSQVTMMFWYRQQPGQSLTLIATANQGSEATYESGFVIDKFPISRPNLTFSTLTVSNMSPEDSSIYLCSVELGTGRETQYFGPGTRLLVL.

The chain has TRBV11-2 and TRBJ1-4, with 8 bases lining up with TRBD1. Germline CDR1 reads SGHAT; CDR2 reads FQNNGV. J was trimmed by 14 bases and V by 5 bases; bases with no gene match: 19. CDR3 length equals 16 residues. The DNA for the CDR3 is TGTGCCAGCAGCCGGGCGGACAGGGCGGATTTTGAAATCCTGTTTTTT. Its translation: CASSRADRADFEILFF.

The V and J genes are TRBV19 and TRBJ1-4; D gene uncertain. V gave up 2 bases and J gave up 11 bases, with 6 bases separating them. Germline lookup yields CDR1 LNHDA and CDR2 SQIVND (reference sequence). CDR3 size: 11 residues. CDR3 loop: CASSITGKLFF. The CDR3 nucleotides are TGTGCCAGTAGTATAACGGGGAAACTGTTTTTT.

This chain uses TRBV7-6 with TRBJ2-2, with 8 bases aligning to TRBD2. The CDR3 contains 17 residues. Germline lookup yields CDR1 SGHVS and CDR2 FNYEAQ. The junction had 14 bases not matched to a gene; V was cut back by 5 bases and J by 6 bases. For the CDR3, the DNA is TGTGCCAGCAGCCCCATAGCGGGGACCATTACACCCGGGGAGCTGTTTTTT. It is translated as CASSPIAGTITPGELFF.

This sequence joins TRBV29-1 and TRBJ2-7; 9 bases are a match to TRBD1. Trimming removed 2 bases from V and 1 base from J; junction bases left unmatched: 6. CDR1 is SQVTM, CDR2 ANQGSEA, per germline. The CDR3 runs to 15 residues. This CDR3 is CSVERRDRESYEQYF. CDR3 DNA sequence: TGCAGCGTTGAAAGGAGGGACAGGGAGTCCTACGAGCAGTACTTC.

This clone showed up just once. V gene TRBV11-3 combines with J gene TRBJ2-7; the match to TRBD2 covers 9 bases. Losses at the gene ends were 5 bases for V and 6 bases for J; bases not matched to a gene: 8. This CDR3 has 14 amino acids. Germline values: CDR1 SGHNT, CDR2 YENEEA. CDR3 protein: CASSQTSGGTEQYF. Written as DNA, the CDR3 is TGTGCCAGCAGCCAGACTAGCGGAGGGACCGAGCAGTACTTC.

CDR3 sequence reads: CASSQQGPTTGELFF. CDR3 bases: TGTGCCAGCAGCCAACAGGGGCCGACCACCGGGGAGCTGTTTTTT. The rearrangement uses TRBV2 and TRBJ2-2; 7 bases line up with TRBD1. Germline V CDR1 and CDR2: SNHLY, FYNNEI. The CDR3 extends over 15 amino acids. The junction had 8 bases not matched to a gene; V was cut back by 6 bases and J by 4 bases. Using reference TRBV2 and TRBJ2-2 for the parts outside the CDR3, the full variable domain is EPEVTQTPSHQVTQMGQEVILRCVPISNHLYFYWYRQILGQKVEFLVSFYNNEISEKSEIFDDQFSVERPDGSNFTLKIRSTKLEDSAMYFCASSQQGPTTGELFFGEGSRLTVL.

The J gene is TRBJ2-7, the V gene TRBV2; 8 positions agree with TRBD2. Per germline, CDR1 SNHLY and CDR2 FYNNEI. J gave up 5 bases and V 1 base, and 10 bases lay outside the gene matches. The CDR3 is 16 amino acids. This chain's CDR3 is CASSEVNPETSDEQYF. CDR3 bases: TGTGCCAGCAGTGAAGTTAATCCCGAGACTAGCGACGAGCAGTACTTC.

The chain recombines TRBV7-3 with TRBJ2-3, with 8 nucleotides matching TRBD1. Trimming at V came to 4 bases and at J to 4 bases, leaving 4 bases not matched to a gene. This CDR3 comprises 14 residues. Germline CDR1 reads SGHTA; CDR2 reads FQGTGA. The CDR3 nucleotides are TGTGCCAGCAGCTCACAGGGGGAAGCAGATACGCAGTATTTT. It codes for CASSSQGEADTQYF.

The genes are TRBV6-4 and TRBJ2-3; 10 nucleotides align to TRBD2. V was clipped by 0 bases and J by 3 bases; unmatched bases: 3. Germline V lookup: CDR1 MRHNA, CDR2 SNTAGT. The CDR3 is 16 amino acids. The CDR3 loop reads CASSDSVAGGTDTQYF. The CDR3 DNA is TGTGCCAGCAGTGACTCCGTAGCGGGGGGAACAGATACGCAGTATTTT.